The 14 T cell receptor beta chains below were found in one sample sequenced in a study of control samples from healthy donors and cancer patients. This table comes from immunoSEQ multiplex PCR, and its TCRdb copy is limited to in-frame clones, with some not included. This sample has 100,000 to 150,000 clones; around nine tenths occur once, and the top ten carry 3.2%. Sequencing input: blood. All receptors derive from a man in his fifties in good health.

V usage is TRBV5-8 and J usage is TRBJ2-3; 10 bases are shared with TRBD1. Germline V gene lookup returns CDR1 SGHTS and CDR2 YDEGEE. The ends lost 1 base at V and 2 bases at J; junction bases unmatched: 16. The CDR3 spans 20 residues. The DNA for the CDR3 is TGTGCCAGCAGCTTGTTCGGGTTGGGACAGGGGATCGCAAACACAGATACGCAGTATTTT. Translated, it gives CASSLFGLGQGIANTDTQYF.

V gene TRBV10-3 combines with J gene TRBJ2-2; D is undetermined. Germline CDR1 is ENHRY and CDR2 is SYGVKD. The V and J ends lost 3 bases and 1 base respectively, with 3 bases between them. This CDR3 spans 13 amino acids. In DNA, the CDR3 is TGTGCCATCAGTGAAAGGAACACCGGGGAGCTGTTTTTT. Translated, it gives CAISERNTGELFF.

The J gene is TRBJ2-4, the V gene TRBV18; D may be TRBD1 (7 bases). CDR1 is KGHSH and CDR2 is LQKENI in the germline V gene. This CDR3 comprises 16 residues. Between the trimmed V and J ends, which lost 6 bases and 1 base, there was a span of 16 bases. The CDR3 loop is CASSGDRDWAKNIQYF. DNA for the CDR3: TGTGCCAGCTCGGGAGACAGGGACTGGGCCAAAAACATTCAGTACTTC.

V usage is TRBV29-1 and J usage is TRBJ2-1, with 10 bases aligning to TRBD2. The germline V gene encodes CDR1 SQVTM and CDR2 ANQGSEA. CDR3 length: 13 amino acids. V lost 5 bases and J lost 8; bases outside the gene matches: 6. CDR3 in DNA: TGCAGCGTTAGCGGGGGGGCTCTCGATGAGCAGTTCTTC. Protein sequence: CSVSGGALDEQFF.

This chain connects TRBV19 to TRBJ1-3; TRBD1 is a possible D gene (5 bases). The germline gives CDR1 LNHDA, CDR2 SQIVND (reference sequence). The germline V and J ends were trimmed by 8 bases and 14 bases, with 19 bases remaining between them. This CDR3 comprises 12 residues. The CDR3 DNA sequence: TGTGCCAGTGGAACGGGACGGTTCAATTTATATTTT. Translation: CASGTGRFNLYF.

This chain uses TRBV24-1 with TRBJ2-2; D perhaps matches TRBD2 (7 bases). Trimming stripped 6 bases from V and 4 bases from J, with 11 bases between. The CDR3 consists of 14 residues. Germline-derived CDR1 and CDR2 are KGHDR and SFDVKD. CDR3 amino acids: CATSRGGRTGELFF. In DNA form, the CDR3 reads TGTGCCACCAGTAGGGGGGGGCGCACCGGGGAGCTGTTTTTT.

The chain carries TRBV5-1 and TRBJ1-1, with a possible D match to TRBD1 (5 bases). The V gene's germline CDR1 is SGHRS and CDR2 YFSETQ. The CDR3 is 13 residues long. Trimming removed 2 bases from V and 6 bases from J, with 11 bases in between. CDR3 region: CASSFSRDSEAFF. CDR3 nucleotide sequence: TGCGCCAGCAGCTTCTCCAGGGACTCTGAAGCTTTCTTT.

The chain uses TRBV15 and TRBJ1-5; tentatively, D is TRBD1 (5 bases). V shed 0 bases and J shed 7 bases, with 13 bases lying between them. Germline V gene data show CDR1 as LNHNV and CDR2 as YYDKDF (reference sequence). This CDR3 has 15 amino acids. In nucleotides, the CDR3 is TGTGCCACCAGCAGAGATCGGTGGGGGGGACAGCCCCAGCATTTT. Translated, it gives CATSRDRWGGQPQHF.

This chain uses TRBV7-3 with TRBJ2-3; 9 bases match TRBD1. Per the germline V gene, CDR1 is SGHTA and CDR2 is FQGTGA. This CDR3 contains 15 residues. V gave up 2 bases and J gave up 6 bases; unmatched junction bases: 6. The CDR3 region is CASSLPTGGVDTQYF. CDR3 sequence (DNA): TGTGCCAGCAGCTTACCCACAGGGGGCGTTGATACGCAGTATTTT.

J is TRBJ2-2 and V is TRBV6-5; D might be TRBD2 (6 bases). Per germline, CDR1 MNHEY and CDR2 SVGAGI. The V and J ends lost 6 bases and 7 bases respectively, with 15 bases between them. The CDR3 covers 14 residues. The CDR3 loop is CASRTGTHNGELFF. In DNA, the CDR3 is TGTGCCAGCAGAACCGGGACTCACAACGGGGAGCTGTTTTTT.

In this sample, this clone turned up a few times. V is TRBV7-2 and J is TRBJ2-1; D unresolved. The CDR3 consists of 14 residues. Germline lookup yields CDR1 SGHTA and CDR2 FQGNSA. The V end lost 4 bases, the J end lost 7 bases, and 14 bases lay between the germline ends. The CDR3 DNA sequence: TGTGCCAGCAGCTCCCTGTGGCGGCGGAATGAGCAGTTCTTC. It codes for CASSSLWRRNEQFF.

The rearrangement joins TRBV5-4 to TRBJ1-6; D gene unclear. Trimming took 0 bases from V and 9 from J, leaving 13 bases between them. Germline CDR1 SGHNT, CDR2 YYREEE (reference sequence). The CDR3 loop spans 15 amino acids. CDR3 region: CASSLDRIWASPLHF. The DNA for the CDR3 is TGTGCCAGCAGCTTGGATCGGATTTGGGCTTCACCCCTCCACTTT.

The chain links TRBV11-2 to TRBJ2-7; a possible D gene is TRBD1 (6 bases). Germline V gene sequence: CDR1 SGHAT, CDR2 FQNNGV. The CDR3 runs to 14 residues. The V and J ends lost 5 bases and 6 bases respectively, with 17 bases between them. The CDR3 DNA sequence: TGTGCCAGCAGCAGAATCGGGACACAAGGCGAGCAGTACTTC. Its protein is CASSRIGTQGEQYF.

This clone was detected many times. The chain links TRBV6-5 to TRBJ1-5, with D perhaps matching TRBD1 (5 bases). The CDR3 sequence is 16 residues long. CDR1 is MNHEY, CDR2 SVGAGI, per germline. V gave up 0 bases and J gave up 4 bases, with 13 bases separating them. The CDR3 DNA reads TGTGCCAGCAGTTACTCACCGACAGAGAAGAATCAGCCCCAGCATTTT. It codes for CASSYSPTEKNQPQHF.